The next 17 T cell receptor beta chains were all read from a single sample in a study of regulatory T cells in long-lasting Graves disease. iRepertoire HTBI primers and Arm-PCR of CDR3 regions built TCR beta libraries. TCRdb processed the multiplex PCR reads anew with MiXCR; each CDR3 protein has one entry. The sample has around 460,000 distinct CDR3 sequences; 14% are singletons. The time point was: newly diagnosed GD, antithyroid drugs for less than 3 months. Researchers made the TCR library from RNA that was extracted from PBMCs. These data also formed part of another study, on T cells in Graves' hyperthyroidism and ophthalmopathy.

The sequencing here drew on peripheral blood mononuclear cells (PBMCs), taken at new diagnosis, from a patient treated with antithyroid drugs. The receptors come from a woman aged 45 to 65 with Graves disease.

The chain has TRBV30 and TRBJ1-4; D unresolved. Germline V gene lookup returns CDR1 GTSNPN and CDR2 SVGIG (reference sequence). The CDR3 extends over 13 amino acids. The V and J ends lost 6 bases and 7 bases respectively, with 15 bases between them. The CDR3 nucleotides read TGTGCCTGTTCGAAGAGGGAAGGTGAAAAACTGTTTTTT. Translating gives CACSKREGEKLFF. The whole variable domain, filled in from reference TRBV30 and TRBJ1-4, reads SQTIHQWPATLVQPVGSPLSLECTVEGTSNPNLYWYRQAAGRGLQLLFYSVGIGQISSEVPQNLSASRPQDRQFILSSKKLLLSDSGFYLCACSKREGEKLFFGSGTQLSVL.

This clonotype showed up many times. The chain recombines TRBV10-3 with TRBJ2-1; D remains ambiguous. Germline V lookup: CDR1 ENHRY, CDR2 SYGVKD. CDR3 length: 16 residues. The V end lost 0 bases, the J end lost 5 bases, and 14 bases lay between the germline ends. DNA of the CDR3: TGTGCCATCAGTGAGTCGGTGGCTAGTTCGAACAATGAGCAGTTCTTC. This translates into CAISESVASSNNEQFF.

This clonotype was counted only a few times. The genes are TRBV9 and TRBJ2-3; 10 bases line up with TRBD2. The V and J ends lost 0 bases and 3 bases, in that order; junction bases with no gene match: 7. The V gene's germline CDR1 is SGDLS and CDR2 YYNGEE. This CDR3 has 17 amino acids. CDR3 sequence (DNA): TGTGCCAGCAGCGTAGGAGTAGCGGGAGGAGGGACAGATACGCAGTATTTT. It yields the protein CASSVGVAGGGTDTQYF.

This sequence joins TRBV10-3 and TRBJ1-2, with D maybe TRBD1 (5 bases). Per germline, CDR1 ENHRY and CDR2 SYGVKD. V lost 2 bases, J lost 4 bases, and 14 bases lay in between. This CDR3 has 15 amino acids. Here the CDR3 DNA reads TGTGCCATCAGTGAGGGGTACAGGAGGGCCTATGGCTACACCTTC. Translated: CAISEGYRRAYGYTF.

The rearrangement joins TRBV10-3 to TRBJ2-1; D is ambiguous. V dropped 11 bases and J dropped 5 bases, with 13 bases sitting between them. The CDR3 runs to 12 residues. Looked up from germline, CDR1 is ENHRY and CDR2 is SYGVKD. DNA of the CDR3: TGTGCCTCCCGCCAGTCCGACAATGAGCAGTTCTTC. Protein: CASRQSDNEQFF.

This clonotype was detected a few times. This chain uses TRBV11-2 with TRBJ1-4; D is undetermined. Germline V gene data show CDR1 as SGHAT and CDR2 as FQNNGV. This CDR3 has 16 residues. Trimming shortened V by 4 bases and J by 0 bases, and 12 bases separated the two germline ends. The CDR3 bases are TGTGCCAGCAGCTCCAGGACCTTTGCAACTAATGAAAAACTGTTTTTT. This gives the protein CASSSRTFATNEKLFF. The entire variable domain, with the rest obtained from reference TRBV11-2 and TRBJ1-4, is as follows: EAGVAQSPRYKIIEKRQSVAFWCNPISGHATLYWYQQILGQGPKLLIQFQNNGVVDDSQLPKDRFSAERLKGVDSTLKIQPAKLEDSAVYLCASSSRTFATNEKLFFGSGTQLSVL.

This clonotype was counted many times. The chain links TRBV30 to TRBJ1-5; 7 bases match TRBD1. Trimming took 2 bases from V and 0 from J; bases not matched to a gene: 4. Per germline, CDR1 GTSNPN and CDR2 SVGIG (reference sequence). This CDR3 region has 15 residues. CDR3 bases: TGTGCCTGGAGTCCCGGGACAGTTAGCAATCAGCCCCAGCATTTT. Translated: CAWSPGTVSNQPQHF. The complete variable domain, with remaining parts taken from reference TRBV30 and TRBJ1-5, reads SQTIHQWPATLVQPVGSPLSLECTVEGTSNPNLYWYRQAAGRGLQLLFYSVGIGQISSEVPQNLSASRPQDRQFILSSKKLLLSDSGFYLCAWSPGTVSNQPQHFGDGTRLSIL.

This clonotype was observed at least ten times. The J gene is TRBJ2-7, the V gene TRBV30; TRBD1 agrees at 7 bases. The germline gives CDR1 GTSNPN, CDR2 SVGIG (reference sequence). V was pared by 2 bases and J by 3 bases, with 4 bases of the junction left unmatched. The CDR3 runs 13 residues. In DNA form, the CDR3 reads TGTGCCTGGAGTTCAGGACAGGTCTACGAGCAGTACTTC. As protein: CAWSSGQVYEQYF.

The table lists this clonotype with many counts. CDR3 in amino acids: CSVEDDNEQFF. CDR3 DNA sequence: TGCAGCGTTGAAGATGACAATGAGCAGTTCTTC. The V and J genes are TRBV29-1 and TRBJ2-1; the D is unclear. Germline V CDR1 and CDR2: SQVTM, ANQGSEA. V lost 0 bases, J lost 5 bases, and 2 bases lay in between. The CDR3 consists of 11 residues.

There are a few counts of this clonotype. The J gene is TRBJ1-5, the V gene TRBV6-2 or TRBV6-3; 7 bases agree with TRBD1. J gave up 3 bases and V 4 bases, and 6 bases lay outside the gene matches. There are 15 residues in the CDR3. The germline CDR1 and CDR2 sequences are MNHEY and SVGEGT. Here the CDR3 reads CASSSEGADNQPQHF. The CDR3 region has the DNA TGTGCCAGCAGTTCAGAGGGGGCAGACAATCAGCCCCAGCATTTT.

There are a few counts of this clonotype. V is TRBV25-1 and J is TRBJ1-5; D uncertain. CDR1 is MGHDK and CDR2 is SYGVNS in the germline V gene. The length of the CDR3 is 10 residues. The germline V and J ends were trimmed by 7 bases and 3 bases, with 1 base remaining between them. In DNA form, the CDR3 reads TGTGCCAGCACCAATCAGCCCCAGCATTTT. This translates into CASTNQPQHF.

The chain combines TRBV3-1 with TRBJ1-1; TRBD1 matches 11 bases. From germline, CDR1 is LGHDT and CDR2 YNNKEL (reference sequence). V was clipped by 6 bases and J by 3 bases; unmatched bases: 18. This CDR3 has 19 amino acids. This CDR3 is CASSLSPGQGVALDTEAFF. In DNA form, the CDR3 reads TGTGCCAGCAGTCTCTCTCCGGGACAGGGGGTGGCTTTGGACACTGAAGCTTTCTTT.

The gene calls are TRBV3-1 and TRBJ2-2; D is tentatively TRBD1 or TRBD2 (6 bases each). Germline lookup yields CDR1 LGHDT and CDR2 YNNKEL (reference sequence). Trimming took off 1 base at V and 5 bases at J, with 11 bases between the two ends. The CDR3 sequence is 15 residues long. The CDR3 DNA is TGTGCCAGCAGCCAAGTGGGGGCGGGAACCGGGGAGCTGTTTTTT. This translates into CASSQVGAGTGELFF.

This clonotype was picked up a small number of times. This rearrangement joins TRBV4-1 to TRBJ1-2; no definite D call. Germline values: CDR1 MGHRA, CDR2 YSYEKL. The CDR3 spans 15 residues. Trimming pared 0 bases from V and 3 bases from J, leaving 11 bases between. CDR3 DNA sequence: TGCGCCAGCAGCCAAGAAGTCCGGAGGGACTATGGCTACACCTTC. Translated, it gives CASSQEVRRDYGYTF.

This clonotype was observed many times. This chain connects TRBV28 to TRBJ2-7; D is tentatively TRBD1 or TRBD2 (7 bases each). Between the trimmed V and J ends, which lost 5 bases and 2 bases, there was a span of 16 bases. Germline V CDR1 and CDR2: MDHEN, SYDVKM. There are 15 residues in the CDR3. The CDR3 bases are TGTGCCAGCAGTATGACAGGGAGGGATGCCTACGAGCAGTACTTC. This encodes CASSMTGRDAYEQYF.

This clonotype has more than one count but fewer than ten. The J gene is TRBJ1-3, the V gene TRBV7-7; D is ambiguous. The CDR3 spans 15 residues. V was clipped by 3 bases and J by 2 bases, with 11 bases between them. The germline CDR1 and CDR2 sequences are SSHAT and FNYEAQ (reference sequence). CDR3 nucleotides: TGTGCCAGCAGCTTTGGTGCAGGCCCTGGAAACACCATATATTTT. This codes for CASSFGAGPGNTIYF.

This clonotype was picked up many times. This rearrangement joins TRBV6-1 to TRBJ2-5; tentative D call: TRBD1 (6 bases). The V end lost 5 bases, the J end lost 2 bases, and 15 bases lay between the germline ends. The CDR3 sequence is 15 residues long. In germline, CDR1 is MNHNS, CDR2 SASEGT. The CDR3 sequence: CASSHSGQIQETQYF. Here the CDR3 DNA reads TGTGCCAGCAGTCATTCAGGACAGATACAAGAGACCCAGTACTTC.